Shown below are 10 T cell receptor beta chains from a single sample sequenced in a study of beta chain features in type 1 diabetes. The antigens of these receptors remain unknown. Points from the study as a whole: Shortening that was moderate but significant affected the TCRB CDR3s of Type 1 diabetes patients in all four CD4+ subsets.

Sequencing targeted expressed TCRB transcripts, as all isolated RNA had been reverse transcribed. Profiled with immunoSEQ multiplex PCR; TCRdb holds only in-frame clones, not every one. This table holds approximately 600,000 clones, 9.5% to 15% found once. What was sequenced was naive CD4+ T cells from blood. Receptors originate from a man between 25 and 39 years old with type 1 diabetes.

This clone turned up a few times. The genes are TRBV7-6 and TRBJ2-5; 10 positions agree with TRBD1. From germline, CDR1 is SGHVS and CDR2 FNYEAQ. V was clipped by 5 bases and J by 5 bases; unmatched bases: 11. This CDR3 contains 16 residues. The CDR3: CASSPSGTGASETQYF. CDR3 DNA: TGTGCCAGCAGCCCGTCCGGGACAGGGGCTTCGGAGACCCAGTACTTC.

This clone came up a few times. This sequence joins TRBV5-4 and TRBJ2-1; no reliable D call. V lost 1 base, J lost 9 bases, and 14 bases lay in between. CDR1 and CDR2 from the germline V gene are SGHNT and YYREEE (reference sequence). The CDR3 spans 14 residues. The CDR3 region has the DNA TGTGCCAGCAGCTTGATCCCGAAGGGATCTGAGCAGTTCTTC. Translated, it gives CASSLIPKGSEQFF.

This clone occurred a few times. This chain links TRBV7-9 with TRBJ2-1; D unresolved. This CDR3 comprises 14 residues. V was cut by 7 bases and J by 6 bases, with 16 bases left in between. Per the germline V gene, CDR1 is SEHNR and CDR2 is FQNEAQ (reference sequence). This CDR3 is CASTSESVGNEQFF. The CDR3 nucleotides are TGTGCCAGCACCTCGGAGTCCGTCGGCAATGAGCAGTTCTTC.

This clone was counted between two and nine times. V is TRBV18 and J is TRBJ1-2; D is ambiguous. Trimming took off 3 bases at V and 4 bases at J, with 12 bases between the two ends. The CDR3 extends over 14 amino acids. Germline V lookup: CDR1 KGHSH, CDR2 LQKENI. DNA of the CDR3: TGTGCCAGCTCACCCGGGAACGAGGGCTATGGCTACACCTTC. Its translation is CASSPGNEGYGYTF.

There are a few counts of this clone. Other DNA sequences in the sample encode the same CDR3. This chain uses TRBV7-2 with TRBJ1-1; D is uncertain. The CDR3 sequence is 13 residues long. CDR1 is SGHTA, CDR2 FQGNSA, per germline. V gave up 1 base and J gave up 3 bases, with 6 bases separating them. CDR3: CASSLEKDTEAFF. CDR3 nucleotides: TGTGCCAGCAGCTTAGAGAAGGACACTGAAGCTTTCTTT.

In its sample, this clone was seen a few times. The chain couples TRBV7-2 to TRBJ2-7; TRBD1 or TRBD2 may be the D gene (5 bases each). The germline V gene has CDR1 SGHTA and CDR2 FQGNSA. The CDR3 runs to 15 residues. V lost 0 bases and J lost 3, with 12 bases in between. For the CDR3, the DNA is TGTGCCAGCAGCTTAGCACGGGGCAGAAGCTACGAGCAGTACTTC. Its protein is CASSLARGRSYEQYF. The whole variable domain, filled in from reference TRBV7-2 and TRBJ2-7, reads GAGVSQSPSNKVTEKGKDVELRCDPISGHTALYWYRQSLGQGLEFLIYFQGNSAPDKSGLPSDRFSAERTGGSVSTLTIQRTQQEDSAVYLCASSLARGRSYEQYFGPGTRLTVT.

This clone turned up a few times. The CDR3 nucleotides are TGCGCCAGCAGCTTGCAGGGGGCAAATGGAGATACGCAGTATTTT. Its translation is CASSLQGANGDTQYF. This rearrangement joins TRBV5-1 to TRBJ2-3; 8 nucleotides line up with TRBD1. Germline values: CDR1 SGHRS, CDR2 YFSETQ. The CDR3 spans 15 residues. V gave up 1 base and J gave up 5 bases; unmatched junction bases: 6.

This clone was seen a few times. The gene calls are TRBV4-3 and TRBJ2-3; TRBD2 agrees at 8 bases. The V and J ends lost 0 bases and 4 bases, in that order; junction bases with no gene match: 6. CDR1 LGHNA and CDR2 YSLEER come from the germline V gene. This CDR3 is built from 16 residues. Here the CDR3 DNA reads TGCGCCAGCAGCCAAGATTTGCGGGGGGTGGCAGATACGCAGTATTTT. Translating gives CASSQDLRGVADTQYF.

This clone was found a few times. CDR3 sequence (DNA): TGTGCCAGCAGCTTGGGACAGGGCCTATACGAGCAGTACTTC. Its protein is CASSLGQGLYEQYF. This rearrangement joins TRBV7-9 to TRBJ2-7; TRBD1 agrees at 9 bases. Trimming at V came to 3 bases and at J to 4 bases, leaving 4 bases not matched to a gene. Germline assignment: CDR1 SEHNR and CDR2 FQNEAQ (reference sequence). The CDR3 has 14 amino acids.

This clone has more than one count but fewer than ten. V gene TRBV10-3 combines with J gene TRBJ1-3; 10 bases align to TRBD1. This CDR3 region has 14 residues. V dropped 5 bases and J dropped 7; count of bases not matched to a gene: 5. Germline V CDR1 and CDR2: ENHRY, SYGVKD. As DNA, the CDR3 is TGTGCCATCAGTCCGGACAGGGGGTTTAACACCATATATTTT. Protein sequence: CAISPDRGFNTIYF.